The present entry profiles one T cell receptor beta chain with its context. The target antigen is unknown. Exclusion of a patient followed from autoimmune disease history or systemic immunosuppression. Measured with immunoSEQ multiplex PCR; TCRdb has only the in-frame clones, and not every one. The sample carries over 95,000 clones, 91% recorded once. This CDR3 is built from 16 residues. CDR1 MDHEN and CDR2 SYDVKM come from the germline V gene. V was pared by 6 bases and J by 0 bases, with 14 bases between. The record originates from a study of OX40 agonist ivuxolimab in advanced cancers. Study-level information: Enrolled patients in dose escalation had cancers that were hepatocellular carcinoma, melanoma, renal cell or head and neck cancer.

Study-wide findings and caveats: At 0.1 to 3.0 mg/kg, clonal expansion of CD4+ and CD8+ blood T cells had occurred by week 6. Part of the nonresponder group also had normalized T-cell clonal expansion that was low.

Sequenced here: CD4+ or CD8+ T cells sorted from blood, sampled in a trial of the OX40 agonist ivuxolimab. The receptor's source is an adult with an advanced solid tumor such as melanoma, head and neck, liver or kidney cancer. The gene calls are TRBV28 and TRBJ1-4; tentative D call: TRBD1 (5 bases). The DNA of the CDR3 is TGTGCCAGCAGAATCTGGGACGGTGCAACTAATGAAAAACTGTTTTTT. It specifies CASRIWDGATNEKLFF.